Shown below are 26 T cell receptor beta chains from a single sample sequenced in a study of T cell changes during pregnancy in multiple sclerosis (dated by TCRdb to about 2019). Libraries were constructed by the immunoSEQ multiplex PCR assay. TCRdb provides this immuneACCESS table in a form limited to in-frame rearrangements. Some clones are lacking; in checked studies, under half of them reflect an unresolved V gene, and why the rest are absent is not known. The sample table shows tens of thousands of clones, and 75% to 90% are seen once. Of the sample, around a tenth is held by the ten largest clones. The specimen was peripheral blood, collected after pregnancy. The source of these receptors is a female donor in good health, enrolled as a control in a pregnancy study.

V and J are TRBV6-4 and TRBJ2-1, with 10 positions matching TRBD2. This CDR3 region has 15 residues. Germline lookup yields CDR1 MRHNA and CDR2 SNTAGT. V gave up 0 bases and J gave up 6 bases; unmatched junction bases: 2. The CDR3 sequence is CASSDSAGGSNEQFF. The CDR3 nucleotides are TGTGCCAGCAGTGACTCAGCGGGAGGGAGCAATGAGCAGTTCTTC.

Notes on this clone: A much larger clone lies a single base off, so this may be a read error. This chain links TRBV6-5 with TRBJ1-1; TRBD1 is a possible D gene (6 bases). The CDR3 covers 16 residues. Germline values: CDR1 MNHEY, CDR2 SVGAGI. The CDR3 DNA reads TGTGCCAGCAGTTATAACAACAGGGCAGGGAACACTGGAGCTTTCTTT. Encoded protein: CASSYNNRAGNTGAFF.

The chain recombines TRBV18 with TRBJ2-2; maybe TRBD1 (5 bases). Trimming removed 4 bases from V and 0 bases from J, with 12 bases in between. Germline assignment: CDR1 KGHSH and CDR2 LQKENI. This CDR3 spans 16 amino acids. CDR3 in amino acids: CASSLKTASNTGELFF. DNA of the CDR3: TGTGCCAGCTCACTGAAGACAGCATCGAACACCGGGGAGCTGTTTTTT.

The V and J genes are TRBV29-1 and TRBJ1-1; no definite D call. Germline assignment: CDR1 SQVTM and CDR2 ANQGSEA. This CDR3 has 12 amino acids. With 6 bases removed from V and 3 bases from J, the gap between germline ends came to 11 bases. The CDR3 loop is CSVPGLDTEAFF. The CDR3 nucleotides read TGCAGCGTCCCGGGTTTGGACACTGAAGCTTTCTTT. Complete variable domain (other parts from reference TRBV29-1 and TRBJ1-1): SAVISQKPSRDICQRGTSLTIQCQVDSQVTMMFWYRQQPGQSLTLIATANQGSEATYESGFVIDKFPISRPNLTFSTLTVSNMSPEDSSIYLCSVPGLDTEAFFGQGTRLTVV.

V gene TRBV6-1 combines with J gene TRBJ2-7; tentative D call: TRBD1 (5 bases). CDR1 is MNHNS and CDR2 is SASEGT in the germline V gene. CDR3 length: 15 residues. The germline V and J ends were trimmed by 4 bases and 0 bases, with 13 bases remaining between them. The CDR3 region has the DNA TGTGCCAGCAGTGGAGGACATCCGAGCTCCTACGAGCAGTACTTC. Amino acid sequence: CASSGGHPSSYEQYF.

The chain has TRBV27 and TRBJ2-7; D is unresolved. V was clipped by 0 bases and J by 2 bases, with 5 bases between them. In germline, CDR1 is MNHEY, CDR2 SMNVEV (reference sequence). The CDR3 has 13 residues. CDR3 amino acids: CASSLSRTYEQYF. CDR3 nucleotides: TGTGCCAGCAGTTTATCCCGTACCTACGAGCAGTACTTC.

The chain recombines TRBV6-1 with TRBJ2-7; D is perhaps TRBD2 (6 bases). V lost 7 bases and J lost 4, with 11 bases in between. Germline V lookup: CDR1 MNHNS, CDR2 SASEGT. This CDR3 spans 12 amino acids. CDR3 nucleotides: TGTGCCAGCAAATCTGCGGGGTACGAGCAGTACTTC. It is translated as CASKSAGYEQYF.

The genes are TRBV6-5 and TRBJ1-1, with TRBD1 as a possible D gene (6 bases). The germline CDR1 and CDR2 sequences are MNHEY and SVGAGI. This CDR3 region has 12 residues. The V end was cut by 6 bases, the J end by 4 bases, with 9 bases between. The CDR3, as DNA: TGTGCCAGCAGCCCACAGGGCACTGAAGCTTTCTTT. This codes for CASSPQGTEAFF.

The chain uses TRBV6-5 and TRBJ2-3, with D perhaps matching TRBD2 (7 bases). Trimming took off 0 bases at V and 4 bases at J, with 14 bases between the two ends. Germline CDR1 is MNHEY and CDR2 is SVGAGI. CDR3 size: 16 residues. CDR3 amino acids: CASSYSVGGRSDTQYF. For the CDR3, the DNA is TGTGCCAGCAGTTACTCCGTGGGGGGGCGGTCAGATACGCAGTATTTT.

The chain links TRBV20-1 to TRBJ1-2; the D is unclear. This CDR3 spans 11 amino acids. Germline V gene sequence: CDR1 DFQATT, CDR2 SNEGSKA (reference sequence). For the CDR3, the DNA is TGCAGGACCGACGGAGGTGAAGGCTACACCTTC. This sequence encodes CRTDGGEGYTF.

The CDR3 here is CASSPVRAGDHPNTYEQYF. The CDR3, as DNA: TGTGCCAGTAGTCCCGTCCGAGCGGGGGACCACCCCAATACCTACGAGCAGTACTTC. The chain recombines TRBV19 with TRBJ2-7; 8 bases align to TRBD2. Germline CDR1 LNHDA, CDR2 SQIVND (reference sequence). V shed 5 bases and J 2 bases; nucleotides not matched to a gene: 20. This CDR3 spans 19 amino acids.

The CDR3, as DNA: TGTGCCAGCAGCCAGGAGGGCAGTCCCCCAGATACGCAGTATTTT. Amino acids: CASSQEGSPPDTQYF. V and J are TRBV7-2 and TRBJ2-3, with TRBD2 as a possible D gene (6 bases). Germline V gives CDR1 SGHTA, CDR2 FQGNSA. V was pared by 5 bases and J by 4 bases, with 16 bases between. There are 15 residues in the CDR3.

The chain joins TRBV6-1 to TRBJ2-7, with 7 bases identical to TRBD1. CDR1 is MNHNS and CDR2 is SASEGT in the germline V gene. The CDR3 consists of 15 residues. J lost 0 bases, V lost 1 base, and 3 bases had no gene match. The CDR3 DNA reads TGTGCCAGCAGTGAAGTCGGGGACAGCTCCTACGAGCAGTACTTC. Its translation: CASSEVGDSSYEQYF.

This clone was found once. The chain is built from TRBV29-1 and TRBJ2-7, with a weak D call TRBD1 (5 bases). The germline gives CDR1 SQVTM, CDR2 ANQGSEA. This CDR3 has 11 amino acids. V gave up 7 bases and J gave up 3 bases, with 10 bases separating them. The CDR3 reads CSAQGFYEQYF. CDR3 in DNA: TGCAGCGCCCAGGGATTCTACGAGCAGTACTTC.

This clone appeared once. This chain uses TRBV6-1 with TRBJ2-7, with TRBD1 identical over 9 bases. The germline V gene encodes CDR1 MNHNS and CDR2 SASEGT. The CDR3 spans 16 residues. With V trimmed by 3 bases and J by 2 bases, 8 bases remained unmatched. CDR3 sequence reads: CASSDGSWTGAYEQYF. In DNA form, the CDR3 reads TGTGCCAGCAGTGATGGGTCCTGGACAGGGGCCTACGAGCAGTACTTC.

The chain combines TRBV19 with TRBJ1-1, with D tentatively TRBD1 (6 bases). Trimming removed 5 bases from V and 6 bases from J, with 13 bases in between. CDR1 and CDR2 (germline): LNHDA, SQIVND (reference sequence). The CDR3 is 13 amino acids. The CDR3 here is CASSVPGHPEAFF. As DNA, the CDR3 is TGTGCCAGTAGTGTCCCGGGACATCCTGAAGCTTTCTTT.

The chain is built from TRBV29-1 and TRBJ2-5; D is perhaps TRBD2 (6 bases). Germline-derived CDR1 and CDR2 are SQVTM and ANQGSEA. This CDR3 is 15 amino acids long. The V end lost 4 bases, the J end lost 4 bases, and 19 bases lay between the germline ends. Here the CDR3 reads CSVGRRETLLETQYF. For the CDR3, the DNA is TGCAGCGTTGGGAGGCGGGAAACTCTCCTAGAGACCCAGTACTTC.

This chain joins TRBV18 and TRBJ1-1, with D possibly TRBD1 on 6 matching bases. Trimming removed 6 bases at V and 1 base at J, with 12 bases between. CDR3 length: 14 residues. CDR1 is KGHSH and CDR2 is LQKENI in the germline V gene. Here the CDR3 DNA reads TGTGCCAGCTCCCGGACAGAAACGAACACTGAAGCTTTCTTT. The encoded protein is CASSRTETNTEAFF.

The J gene is TRBJ1-1, the V gene TRBV6-6, with TRBD1 matching 7 bases. V was pared by 2 bases and J by 10 bases, with 4 bases of the junction left unmatched. Germline loops: CDR1 MNHNY, CDR2 SVGAGI (reference sequence). The CDR3 sequence is 12 residues long. The CDR3 loop reads CASSYTAGGAFF. The CDR3 region has the DNA TGTGCCAGCAGTTACACGGCAGGGGGAGCTTTCTTT.

The gene calls are TRBV6-5 and TRBJ2-2; no definite D call. The CDR3 has 12 amino acids. Trimming removed 5 bases at V and 3 bases at J, with 4 bases between. From germline, CDR1 is MNHEY and CDR2 SVGAGI. DNA for the CDR3: TGTGCCAGCAGTGAGTACACCGGGGAGCTGTTTTTT. It yields the protein CASSEYTGELFF.

The chain is built from TRBV5-4 and TRBJ2-7; 10 bases are a match to TRBD1. V was clipped by 3 bases and J by 6 bases; unmatched bases: 12. CDR1 SGHNT and CDR2 YYREEE come from the germline V gene (reference sequence). This CDR3 contains 16 residues. This CDR3 reads CASSSTRDRGSLEQYF. The CDR3 region has the DNA TGTGCCAGCAGCTCGACCCGGGACAGGGGTTCTCTCGAGCAGTACTTC.

This clone was recorded only once. The chain employs TRBV10-3 and TRBJ2-7, with 7 positions matching TRBD1. The junction had 6 bases not matched to a gene; V was cut back by 0 bases and J by 7 bases. The CDR3 has 14 residues. CDR1 ENHRY and CDR2 SYGVKD come from the germline V gene. CDR3 loop: CAISESGTEYEQYF. CDR3 DNA: TGTGCCATCAGTGAGTCAGGGACAGAGTATGAGCAGTACTTC.

There are a few counts of this clone. CDR3 sequence (DNA): TGTGCCAGCTCATACCGCCCCACAGGAAGCTCTGGAAACACCATATATTTT. Translating it yields CASSYRPTGSSGNTIYF. J is TRBJ1-3 and V is TRBV18; D perhaps matches TRBD1 (5 bases). V lost 5 bases and J 0 bases, leaving 17 bases between the germline ends. CDR3 length: 17 amino acids. From germline, CDR1 is KGHSH and CDR2 LQKENI.

This clone appeared once. This chain links TRBV11-2 with TRBJ1-2; D is possibly TRBD1 (6 bases). Germline CDR1 reads SGHAT; CDR2 reads FQNNGV. V lost 5 bases and J lost 4, with 8 bases in between. This CDR3 spans 12 amino acids. CDR3 sequence reads: CASSLDSYGYTF. The CDR3 nucleotides are TGTGCCAGCAGCCTGGACAGCTATGGCTACACCTTC.

This chain connects TRBV7-9 to TRBJ2-7; TRBD1 agrees at 10 bases. Germline CDR1 reads SEHNR; CDR2 reads FQNEAQ (reference sequence). V was pared by 4 bases and J by 0 bases, with 6 bases of the junction left unmatched. The CDR3 extends over 16 amino acids. The CDR3 spells CASSSPRTGGSYEQYF. Here the CDR3 DNA reads TGTGCCAGCAGCTCTCCTAGGACAGGGGGCTCCTACGAGCAGTACTTC.

This clone was picked up one time. This rearrangement joins TRBV6-6 to TRBJ1-1; 11 bases align to TRBD1. The CDR3 covers 15 residues. In germline, CDR1 is MNHNY, CDR2 SVGAGI (reference sequence). Losses at the gene ends were 4 bases for V and 2 bases for J; bases not matched to a gene: 3. The CDR3 region has the DNA TGTGCCAGCAGTTTTGGGACAGGGGGTAACACTGAAGCTTTCTTT. Translation: CASSFGTGGNTEAFF.